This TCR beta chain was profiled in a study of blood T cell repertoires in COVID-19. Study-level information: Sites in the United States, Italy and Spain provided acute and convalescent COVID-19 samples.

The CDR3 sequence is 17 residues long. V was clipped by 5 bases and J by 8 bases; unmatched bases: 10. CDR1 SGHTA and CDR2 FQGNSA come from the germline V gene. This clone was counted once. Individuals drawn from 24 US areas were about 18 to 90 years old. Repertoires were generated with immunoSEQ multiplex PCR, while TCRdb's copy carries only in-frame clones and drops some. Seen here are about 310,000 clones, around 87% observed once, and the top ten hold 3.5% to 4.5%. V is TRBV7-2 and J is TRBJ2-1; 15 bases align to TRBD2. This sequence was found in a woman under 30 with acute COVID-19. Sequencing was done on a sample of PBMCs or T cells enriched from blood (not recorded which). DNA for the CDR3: TGTGCCAGCAGCCCTCGGACTAGCGGGGGGGGGTACGATGAGCAGTTCTTC. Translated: CASSPRTSGGGYDEQFF.